A selection of T cell receptor beta chains follows, all from one sample in a study of Ad26.COV2.S vaccination and SARS-CoV-2 variants. Profiling relied on immunoSEQ multiplex PCR, and the TCRdb table lists in-frame clones only, not all of them. Of 380,000 or so clones in the sample, approximately 86% were seen once. Here the sequenced sample was peripheral blood, taken in a trial of Ad26.COV2.S vaccine versus placebo. The origin of the receptors is a person aged 18-65 years who received the Ad26.COV2.S COVID-19 vaccine or a placebo. CDR3s include the opening cysteine and the closing phenylalanine or tryptophan. A D gene is named only where the DNA matches it firmly. The size entry is marked missing in some rows and otherwise reads once, few, many or a size class.

>NA|TRBV27|TRBJ2-1|TRBD2|14
TGTGCCAGCAGCCGGCGGGAGGGCCGTGATGAGCAGTTCTTC
CASSRREGRDEQFF
>NA|TRBV5-1|TRBJ2-1|NA|15
TGCGCCAGCAGCGCCCGACAGGGAGGCTTGAATGAGCAGTTCTTC
CASSARQGGLNEQFF
>NA|TRBV19|TRBJ1-4|TRBD1|15
TGTGCCAGTAGTACCATGACAGGGCCCCGTGAAAAACTGTTTTTT
CASSTMTGPREKLFF
>NA|TRBV6-6|TRBJ1-4|TRBD1|15
TGTGCCAGCACCTTACGGGGACAGCTCAATGAAAAACTGTTTTTT
CASTLRGQLNEKLFF
>NA|TRBV18|TRBJ1-1|NA|15
TGTGCCAGCTCGCCATGGGGGCAGGGTTCCACTGAAGCTTTCTTT
CASSPWGQGSTEAFF
>NA|TRBV19|TRBJ1-5|NA|14
TGTGCCAGTAAAATCGAAGATAGCAATCAGCCCCAGCATTTT
CASKIEDSNQPQHF
>NA|TRBV27|TRBJ1-3|TRBD1|17
TGTGCCAGCAGGCCTTTCGACAGGGGGAGCTCTGGAAACACCATATATTTT
CASRPFDRGSSGNTIYF
>NA|TRBV7-9|TRBJ2-5|TRBD2|13
TGTGCCAGCAGGGGACTAGCGATCGAGACCCAGTACTTC
CASRGLAIETQYF
>NA|TRBV27|TRBJ1-6|NA|10
TGTGCCAGCGGATATCCGGGGACGCACTTT
CASGYPGTHF
>NA|TRBV27|TRBJ2-2|TRBD1|15
TGTGCCAGCAGTCCAAGGACAGGGAGAACCGGGGAGCTGTTTTTT
CASSPRTGRTGELFF
>once|TRBV24-1|TRBJ2-1|TRBD2|16
TGTGCCACCAGTGATTACGGGAGGGAGTACTCCAATGAGCAGTTCTTC
CATSDYGREYSNEQFF
>NA|TRBV28|TRBJ2-1|TRBD1|15
TGTGCCAGCAGTCCCCGGACAGGGTTCTACAATGAGCAGTTCTTC
CASSPRTGFYNEQFF
>once|TRBV23-1|TRBJ2-7|TRBD2|14
TGCGCCAGCAGAGAGTTAGCGGGTGCCTACGAGCAGTACTTC
CASRELAGAYEQYF
>NA|TRBV30|TRBJ2-7|NA|13
TGTGCCTGGGGTACAGGGAGCTCCTACGAGCAGTACTTC
CAWGTGSSYEQYF
>NA|TRBV19|TRBJ2-6|TRBD1|17
TGTGCCAGTAGTGCAGGGACAGGCTCCTCTGGGGCCAACGTCCTGACTTTC
CASSAGTGSSGANVLTF
>NA|TRBV7-7|TRBJ2-5|NA|13
TGTGCTAGCAGCTTTGAGACAAAAGAGACCCAGTACTTC
CASSFETKETQYF
>NA|TRBV5-5|TRBJ1-2|NA|16
TGTGCCAGCAGCTTTCAGCCCCAGGACAGCAACTATGGCTACACCTTC
CASSFQPQDSNYGYTF
>NA|TRBV28|TRBJ2-4|TRBD1|16
TGTGCCAGCAGTTCGGACAGGAACCTAGCCAAAAACATTCAGTACTTC
CASSSDRNLAKNIQYF
>NA|TRBV7-2|TRBJ2-7|NA|13
TGTGCCAGCTCGGGGGCGAGCTCCTACGAGCAGTACTTC
CASSGASSYEQYF
>NA|TRBV12-3/TRBV12-4|TRBJ1-2|NA|11
TGTGCCAGCAGTTCGCTCTATGGCTACACCTTC
CASSSLYGYTF
>NA|TRBV18|TRBJ2-4|TRBD2|14
TGTGCCAGCTCACCAGCGGGGGGCTGGAGCATTCAGTACTTC
CASSPAGGWSIQYF
>few|TRBV4-1|TRBJ1-1|NA|15
TGCGCCAGCAGCCAAGGAGGCAGGGGACACACTGAAGCTTTCTTT
CASSQGGRGHTEAFF
>NA|TRBV4-2|TRBJ2-3|TRBD2|17
TGTGCCAGCAGCCAAGAACTCGCGGGAGGAAGCACAGATACGCAGTATTTT
CASSQELAGGSTDTQYF
>NA|TRBV7-9|TRBJ2-7|TRBD1|15
TGTGCCAGCAGCCGCGCGGGACAGGGGGCTGGGGAGCAGTACTTC
CASSRAGQGAGEQYF